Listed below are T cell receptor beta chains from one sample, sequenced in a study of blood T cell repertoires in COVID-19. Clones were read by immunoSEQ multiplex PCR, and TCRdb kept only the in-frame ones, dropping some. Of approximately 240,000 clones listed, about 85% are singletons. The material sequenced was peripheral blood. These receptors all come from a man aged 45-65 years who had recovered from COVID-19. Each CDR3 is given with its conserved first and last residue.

CASSFGGAGETQYF	14	TRBV28
CASSIGGYGTEAFF	14	TRBV19
CASSLYRAGVNTEAFF	16	TRBV7-7
CASSLREALYNEQFF	15	TRBV28
CASSPTGFATEAFF	14	TRBV7-2
CASSPARGTYNEQFF	15	TRBV3-1/TRBV3-2
CASSLTASSGANVLTF	16	TRBV6-5
CASSLRGLGANVLTF	15	TRBV7-8
CASSQGGPYNEQFF	14	TRBV19
CASSLYRDSNQPQHF	15	TRBV5-5
CASGDRRYEQYF	12	TRBV19
CASSVGTGGNEQFF	14	TRBV9
CASSLRGLANYGYTF	15	TRBV27